Listed below are T cell receptor beta chains from one sample, sequenced in a study of human T cells and chemical hapten exposure. TCRdb passed the RACE reads through MiXCR, listing each CDR3 protein once. Found here are some 120,000 distinct CDR3 sequences, 12% of them singletons; the top ten hold approximately 1.4%. Sequencing was performed on whole blood, taken in connection with sensitization to the hapten diphenylcyclopropenone (DPC). Source of these receptors: a woman aged 45 to 65 with alopecia areata. Some clones in this sample may be carry-over from other donors' samples. Each CDR3 is given with its conserved first and last residue. A D gene is named only where the DNA matches it firmly. Expanded clones get a size class; other rows say once, few or many, or leave the size out.

v_gene	j_gene	len	abundance	d_gene	CDR3aa	CDR3nt
TRBV7-9	TRBJ1-1	11	many	-	CASSFAREAFF	TGTGCCAGCAGCTTCGCCCGTGAAGCTTTCTTT
TRBV5-4	TRBJ2-1	16	few	-	CASSFKGHSSYNEQFF	TGTGCCAGCAGCTTTAAGGGACACAGCTCCTACAATGAGCAGTTCTTC
TRBV12-3/TRBV12-4	TRBJ1-5	13	many	-	CASTIGGIQPQHF	TGTGCCAGCACTATAGGGGGTATTCAGCCCCAGCATTTT
TRBV4-2	TRBJ2-3	17	many	TRBD2	CASSQETSGPLQNTQYF	TGTGCCAGCAGCCAAGAAACTAGCGGTCCCCTACAGAATACGCAGTATTTT
TRBV18	TRBJ2-3	12	-	TRBD2	CASSPSGEKQYF	TGTGCCAGCTCCCCTAGCGGGGAGAAACAGTATTTT
TRBV12-5	TRBJ1-1	12	few	TRBD1	CASGDLRGEAFF	TGTGCTAGTGGTGACCTCAGGGGGGAAGCTTTCTTT
TRBV11-2	TRBJ1-1	18	few	TRBD1	CASSLVVIGQTGNAEAFF	TGTGCCAGCAGCTTAGTCGTAATTGGTCAGACAGGGAACGCTGAAGCTTTCTTT
TRBV6-5	TRBJ1-1	12	-	TRBD1	CASRRDSVEAFF	TGTGCCAGCAGGAGGGACAGCGTTGAAGCTTTCTTT
TRBV6-5	TRBJ2-7	11	-	TRBD1	CASTYRDRQYF	TGTGCCAGCACCTACCGGGACAGGCAGTACTTC
TRBV3-1	TRBJ2-7	16	many	-	CASSGRSTRADYEQYF	TGTGCCAGCAGCGGGAGGTCGACTAGAGCCGACTACGAGCAGTACTTC
TRBV5-1	TRBJ2-3	18	-	TRBD2	CASSFSGRASVSTDTQYF	TGCGCCAGCAGTTTCAGCGGGAGGGCTTCCGTTAGCACAGATACGCAGTATTTT
TRBV7-6	TRBJ2-3	14	many	-	CASSSFGGTDTQYF	TGTGCCAGCAGCTCCTTTGGAGGGACAGATACGCAGTATTTT
TRBV6-6	TRBJ2-3	15	many	TRBD2	CASSYERGVTDTQYF	TGTGCCAGCAGTTACGAGCGGGGAGTAACAGATACGCAGTATTTT
TRBV4-2	TRBJ1-1	17	-	-	CASSQDAVPPANTEAFF	TGTGCCAGCAGCCAAGATGCGGTCCCCCCTGCGAACACTGAAGCTTTCTTT
TRBV7-2	TRBJ2-1	13	few	TRBD1	CASSPQGVNEQFF	TGTGCCAGCAGCCCTCAGGGGGTGAATGAGCAGTTCTTC
TRBV5-1	TRBJ2-2	16	-	-	CASSLDVVAGAGELFF	TGCGCCAGCAGCCTGGACGTAGTCGCGGGCGCCGGGGAGCTGTTTTTT
TRBV4-3	TRBJ2-1	14	few	-	CASSQEELIGEQFF	TGCGCCAGCAGCCAAGAAGAACTTATTGGTGAGCAGTTCTTC
TRBV19	TRBJ1-5	14	few	TRBD1	CASSKTGGNQPQHF	TGTGCCAGTAGCAAGACAGGGGGCAATCAGCCCCAGCATTTT
TRBV28	TRBJ1-2	14	many	-	CASSSQPQSYGYTF	TGTGCCAGCAGTTCCCAACCTCAGAGCTATGGCTACACCTTC
TRBV11-2	TRBJ1-1	15	-	-	CASSFRTPADTEAFF	TGTGCCAGCAGCTTCAGGACACCCGCCGACACTGAAGCTTTCTTT
TRBV12-3/TRBV12-4	TRBJ2-2	12	-	-	CASGVNTGELFF	TGTGCCAGCGGGGTGAACACCGGGGAGCTGTTTTTT
TRBV6-5	TRBJ1-3	17	-	-	CASRIDGHGAYGNTIYF	TGTGCCAGCAGGATAGATGGTCATGGGGCTTACGGAAACACCATATATTTT
TRBV5-1	TRBJ2-6	19	many	-	CASSLEGPDGSSGANVLTF	TGCGCCAGCAGCTTGGAAGGGCCAGACGGCTCTTCTGGGGCCAACGTCCTGACTTTC
TRBV20-1	TRBJ1-6	16	-	TRBD1	CSARIRGQDYNSPLHF	TGCAGTGCTAGAATTCGGGGACAGGATTATAATTCACCCCTCCACTTT
TRBV18	TRBJ2-7	12	many	TRBD1	CASSGTGREQYF	TGTGCCAGCTCCGGGACAGGGCGAGAGCAGTACTTC
TRBV6-2/TRBV6-3	TRBJ2-3	14	many	-	CASSQRRSTDTQYF	TGTGCCAGCAGTCAGCGACGTAGCACAGATACGCAGTATTTT
TRBV6-5	TRBJ1-6	13	-	TRBD1	CATLTGVGSPLHF	TGTGCCACCTTAACAGGGGTGGGTTCACCCCTCCACTTT
TRBV7-2	TRBJ1-3	11	few	-	CASSLGNTIYF	TGTGCCAGCAGCTTAGGGAACACCATATATTTT
TRBV7-2	TRBJ2-7	13	-	-	CASSRDVLLEQYF	TGTGCCAGCAGCCGGGACGTCTTATTAGAGCAGTACTTC
TRBV29-1	TRBJ1-2	13	many	TRBD1	CSANRGPAYGYTF	TGCAGCGCAAACAGGGGGCCAGCATATGGCTACACCTTC
TRBV6-2/TRBV6-3	TRBJ2-3	12	many	-	CASRQVTDTQYF	TGTGCCAGTCGACAGGTCACAGATACGCAGTATTTT
TRBV7-9	TRBJ1-3	17	-	-	CASSLSPLGGSGNTIYF	TGTGCCAGCAGCTTGTCCCCTTTGGGGGGCTCTGGAAACACCATATATTTT
TRBV12-3/TRBV12-4	TRBJ2-7	11	many	-	CASSDRGEQYF	TGTGCCAGCAGCGATCGGGGCGAGCAGTACTTC
TRBV7-9	TRBJ1-3	16	-	-	CASSFWQGGAGNTIYF	TGTGCCAGCAGCTTCTGGCAGGGAGGGGCTGGAAACACCATATATTTT
TRBV12-5	TRBJ2-5	15	-	-	CASGAGNHPQETQYF	TGTGCTAGTGGAGCTGGGAACCACCCGCAAGAGACCCAGTACTTC
TRBV7-2	TRBJ1-2	12	many	-	CASSLDHYGYTF	TGTGCCAGCAGCTTGGACCACTATGGCTACACCTTC
TRBV11-2	TRBJ2-1	12	many	-	CASSLVRAEQFF	TGTGCCAGCAGCTTAGTGAGGGCTGAGCAGTTCTTC
TRBV28	TRBJ2-7	13	-	-	CACSTQRSYEQYF	TGTGCCTGCAGCACCCAACGCTCCTACGAGCAGTACTTC
TRBV11-1	TRBJ2-1	16	-	-	CVSSLQGPSSYNEQFF	TGTGTCAGCAGCCTTCAGGGGCCGAGCTCCTACAATGAGCAGTTCTTC
TRBV11-2	TRBJ2-7	16	many	TRBD2	CASSSSAAGGSYEQYF	TGTGCCAGCAGCTCCTCCGCTGCGGGGGGCAGCTACGAGCAGTACTTC
TRBV5-1	TRBJ2-7	15	many	TRBD1	CASSRGQGSSYEQYF	TGCGCCAGCAGTCGAGGACAGGGGAGCTCCTACGAGCAGTACTTC
TRBV18	TRBJ2-7	13	-	-	CASSPAGNHEQYF	TGTGCCAGCTCACCGGCCGGGAACCACGAGCAGTACTTC
TRBV28	TRBJ2-5	12	-	TRBD1	CAHRQGKETQNF	TGTGCCCACAGACAGGGCAAAGAGACCCAGAACTTC
TRBV4-2	TRBJ2-6	18	-	TRBD2	CASSQEGGRATGANVLTF	TGTGCCAGCAGCCAAGAAGGCGGGAGGGCCACTGGGGCCAACGTCCTGACTTTC
TRBV24-1	TRBJ1-1	18	few	-	CATSDLGGDPRGNTEAFF	TGTGCCACCAGTGATTTGGGCGGCGACCCCAGGGGCAACACTGAAGCTTTCTTT
TRBV6-5	TRBJ1-2	14	-	TRBD1	CASGGADRDYGYTF	TGTGCCAGCGGGGGGGCTGACAGGGACTATGGCTACACCTTC
TRBV3-1	TRBJ2-5	14	few	-	CASSRSGSEETQYF	TGTGCCAGCAGCCGGTCAGGGTCCGAAGAGACCCAGTACTTC
TRBV12-3/TRBV12-4	TRBJ2-5	16	many	TRBD2	CASSDTGTSGKETQYF	TGTGCCAGCAGTGATACCGGGACTAGCGGTAAAGAGACCCAGTACTTC
TRBV28	TRBJ2-1	11	-	TRBD1	CAAQGNNEQFF	TGTGCCGCACAGGGGAACAATGAGCAGTTCTTC
TRBV11-2	TRBJ2-3	16	-	TRBD2	CASSFRLAGGTDTQYF	TGTGCCAGCAGCTTTCGACTAGCGGGGGGCACAGATACGCAGTATTTT
TRBV6-5	TRBJ1-2	15	few	TRBD1	CASSTWTGPQYGYTF	TGTGCCAGCAGTACCTGGACAGGGCCTCAGTATGGCTACACCTTC
TRBV19	TRBJ2-7	16	few	-	CASSIAHGDQSGEQYF	TGTGCCAGTAGTATCGCCCACGGCGACCAGTCGGGCGAGCAGTACTTC
TRBV29-1	TRBJ2-5	13	-	-	CSVGANLQETQYF	TGCAGCGTTGGAGCAAACCTCCAAGAGACCCAGTACTTC
TRBV4-3	TRBJ2-7	13	-	-	CASSQDMSYEQYF	TGCGCCAGCAGCCAAGATATGAGCTACGAGCAGTACTTC
TRBV10-3	TRBJ2-3	12	-	TRBD2	CAMASGPDTQYF	TGTGCAATGGCTAGCGGGCCAGATACGCAGTATTTT
TRBV6-6	TRBJ1-1	12	-	-	CASSGSSTEAFF	TGTGCCAGCAGCGGAAGTTCCACTGAAGCTTTCTTT
TRBV5-1	TRBJ2-1	16	many	-	CASSLDVYYSYNEQFF	TGCGCCAGCAGCTTGGATGTATATTACTCCTACAATGAGCAGTTCTTC
TRBV28	TRBJ1-6	15	many	-	CASSLGGSGGSPLHF	TGTGCCAGCAGTTTAGGAGGGTCAGGCGGGTCACCCCTCCACTTT
TRBV11-2	TRBJ1-1	13	many	TRBD1	CASSPDRGTEAFF	TGTGCCAGCAGCCCGGACAGGGGCACTGAAGCTTTCTTT
TRBV6-5	TRBJ2-3	17	-	-	CASSYSNRGGPTDTQYF	TGTGCCAGCAGTTACTCGAACCGCGGAGGTCCCACAGATACGCAGTATTTT